This is a list of T cell receptor beta chains from one sample in a study of immune cell composition in non-small cell lung cancer. The protocol was immunoSEQ multiplex PCR, while the TCRdb copy is restricted to in-frame clones and leaves out a portion. Of several thousand clones in the sample, more than 60% are singletons; the top ten hold 22%. Sequencing was carried out using lung tumor tissue. The receptors stem from a human donor with non-small cell lung cancer. Both conserved end residues are part of each CDR3. Fields, in order: D gene, V gene, clone size, J gene, CDR3 DNA, CDR3 protein. D genes are given only for firm matches. Expanded clones get a size class; other rows say once, few or many, or leave the size out.

>NA|TRBV7-7|NA|TRBJ2-3
TGTGCCAGCAGCCAGAACAGGGATCAGGATACGCAGTATTTT
CASSQNRDQDTQYF
>TRBD2|TRBV7-9|NA|TRBJ2-3
TGTGCCAGCAGCTTCTACGGCGGGGGGACCACAGATACGCAGTATTTT
CASSFYGGGTTDTQYF
>NA|TRBV19|few|TRBJ1-6
TGTGCCAGTAGTATACGCAGGGGAGGGAATTCACCCCTCCACTTT
CASSIRRGGNSPLHF
>NA|TRBV6-1|NA|TRBJ2-3
TGTGCCAGCAGACGAACAGCGGGTGTCCGGGATACGCAGTATTTT
CASRRTAGVRDTQYF
>TRBD1|TRBV4-1|NA|TRBJ1-4
TGCGCCAGCAGCCAAGATCGTTATTCCGGGACAGGGGGAGAAAAACTGTTTTTT
CASSQDRYSGTGGEKLFF
>NA|TRBV27|NA|TRBJ2-7
TGTGCCAGCAGTTTAGGTCGTAAAGGGGGATTCTACGAGCAGTACTTC
CASSLGRKGGFYEQYF
>NA|TRBV10-3|NA|TRBJ1-2
TGTGCCATCAGTGAGTCATGGCAGGGCTCTGGCTACACCTTC
CAISESWQGSGYTF
>NA|TRBV7-2|NA|TRBJ2-6
TGTGCCAGCAGCTTAGGGCAGGGTACGCGGTCTGGGGCCAACGTCCTGACTTTC
CASSLGQGTRSGANVLTF
>NA|TRBV4-2|NA|TRBJ1-1
TGTGCCAGCAGCCAAGAGTCTGGGGCGAACACTGAAGCTTTCTTT
CASSQESGANTEAFF
>TRBD1|TRBV6-6|NA|TRBJ1-2
TGTGCCAGCAGTCACAGGGGACTAGACTATGGCTACACCTTC
CASSHRGLDYGYTF
>NA|TRBV19|few|TRBJ2-2
TGTGCCAGTAGTGATCGAGGGACCGGGGAGCTGTTTTTT
CASSDRGTGELFF
>TRBD2|TRBV11-3|NA|TRBJ2-1
TGTGCCAGCAGCCCCTCATATAGCGGGGGGGGTAACAATGAGCAGTTCTTC
CASSPSYSGGGNNEQFF
>NA|TRBV6-1|NA|TRBJ1-1
TGTGCCAGCAGTGATAAAACTTACGCGGCTTTCTTT
CASSDKTYAAFF
>NA|TRBV30|once|TRBJ2-2
TGTGCCTGGAGTGGGAGGGAACACCGGGGAGCTGTTTTT
CAWSGREHRGAVF
>TRBD1|TRBV10-2|once|TRBJ2-3
TGCGCCAGCAGTGACAGGGGGCGGACAGATAGCACAGATACGCAGTATTTT
CASSDRGRTDSTDTQYF
>NA|TRBV5-6|NA|TRBJ2-3
TGTGCCAGCAGCTCGGGGGACGGACGCACAGATACGCAGTATTTT
CASSSGDGRTDTQYF
>TRBD1|TRBV5-6|NA|TRBJ2-5
TGTGCCAGCAGCTTGGACAGGGGGCGCACTGAGGAAGAGACCCAGTACTTC
CASSLDRGRTEEETQYF
>NA|TRBV28|NA|TRBJ1-1
TGTGCCACCCGCGGTGTGGAGCAAAAGGCTTTCTTT
CATRGVEQKAFF
>TRBD2|TRBV4-3|NA|TRBJ2-7
TGCGCCAGCAGCCAACAGCGGGGTCTGACCTACGAGCAGTACTTC
CASSQQRGLTYEQYF
>TRBD1|TRBV4-1|NA|TRBJ2-7
TGCGCCAGCAGCCAATGGGGACAGGGCTACGAGCAGTACTTC
CASSQWGQGYEQYF
>TRBD1|TRBV2|NA|TRBJ1-4
TGTGTCAGCAGTGTGACAGGGCAAGGTGAAAAACTGTTTTTT
CVSSVTGQGEKLFF
>TRBD1|TRBV5-1|NA|TRBJ2-7
TGCGCCAGCAGCTCAAGACAGGGGTCCTACGAGCAGTACTTC
CASSSRQGSYEQYF
>NA|TRBV4-3|NA|TRBJ2-2
TGCGCCAGCAGCCCCTCCTCGGGTGGCACCGGGGAGCTGTTTTTT
CASSPSSGGTGELFF
>NA|TRBV5-1|once|TRBJ1-2
TGCGCCAGCAGCTTGGAGGGGGTGAGGTATGGCTACACCTTC
CASSLEGVRYGYTF